This is a list of T cell receptor beta chains from one sample in a study of persistence of HIV-infected CD4 T cells. These receptors have no known antigen. Assay: immunoSEQ multiplex PCR; the TCRdb copy retains only in-frame clones and omits some. The sample consists of about 37,000 clones, approximately 80% of them appearing once. Sequenced here: CD4+ T cells sorted from PBMCs after approximately 19-hour stimulation, sampled from a patient who received antiretroviral therapy. Receptors originate from an adult man with HIV who was CMV-seropositive. The CDR3 runs from the conserved cysteine through the conserved F or W. The size entry is marked missing in some rows and otherwise reads once, few, many or a size class.

v_call clone_size cdr3_aa
TRBV18 - CATRAQGEKLFF
TRBV6-2/TRBV6-3 - CASSEGSQPQHF
TRBV10-3 - CAISVGWTDDTQYF
TRBV27 - CASSLGPRQPQHF
TRBV5-1 - CASSTGQGGTKKLFF
TRBV9 - CASSSWRQRGGRGDTQYF
TRBV5-4 - CASSVTGNAANEKLFF
TRBV25-1 - CASSESWLFGYTF
TRBV20-1 - CSASSKDLYEQYF
TRBV6-5 - CASSNTGYEQYF
TRBV28 - CASSKLTGKNSPLHF
TRBV7-2 - CASSSDRETEAFF
TRBV29-1 - CSAQGGSSSYEQYF
TRBV4-1 - CASSHPGQGIWEQFF
TRBV19 - CASRQTSFNQPQHF
TRBV10-3 - CAISEQGTYGYTF
TRBV18 - CASSLRAPPGNTIYF
TRBV7-9 - CASSLAKVLMGNEQFF
TRBV10-3 - CAISERENEKLFF
TRBV15 - CATEPGGTLQETQYF
TRBV9 - CASSVEGRANYGYTF
TRBV5-1 - CASSLLSKTSGNYGYTF
TRBV5-5 - CASSSGHVTGELFF
TRBV29-1 - CSVASGGLSYNEQFF
TRBV2 - CASRDRVSNYGYTF
TRBV18 - CASSPGRQGGNTIYF
TRBV19 - CASSPLGGDRTGELFF
TRBV28 - CASEGRQGRYNEQFF
TRBV2 - CASSSIMGQGINNEQFF
TRBV7-2 - CASSLGGAGELFF
TRBV10-3 - CAISEGTGVSNQPQHF
TRBV14 few CASSQGGEPNEQFF
TRBV18 - CASSTGGASGEKLFF
TRBV10-1 - CASLAGSGGLYNEQFF
TRBV27 - CASSPGTGRTLNTEAFF
TRBV11-3 - CASSLDGVPDTQYF
TRBV6-1 few CASRQGNEKLFF
TRBV3-1/TRBV3-2 - CASSQDTGISYNEQFF
TRBV14 - CASSQESFYTQYF
TRBV6-5 - CASSPNPGAAGYTF
TRBV4-2 - CASSQEGSGGVDNEQYF
TRBV6-5 - CASSPPVTNTEAFF
TRBV20-1 - CSASSPLPTRSSYNEQFF
TRBV10-1 - CASSEIWTDTQYF
TRBV7-6 once CASSLEKGARTEAFF